The 8 T cell receptor beta chains reported below all come from one sample, sequenced in a study of T cells in Graves' hyperthyroidism and ophthalmopathy. Researchers amplified the TCR beta CDR3 regions from RNA transcripts. The study used the HTBI primer set for a first-round RT-PCR of the TCR CDR3. From the multiplex PCR reads, TCRdb called clonotypes with MiXCR, one entry per CDR3 protein. The sample holds roughly 700,000 distinct CDR3 sequences, 15% to 20% seen once. The material sequenced was blood. The receptors here all came from a man aged 50 to 60 with Graves' hyperthyroidism.

This clonotype was counted ten times or more. V and J are TRBV12-3 or TRBV12-4 and TRBJ2-7; D may be TRBD1 or TRBD2 (6 bases each). Trimming took 8 bases from V and 7 from J, leaving 18 bases between them. The CDR3 covers 13 residues. The CDR3 region is CASSRGLVREQYF. The CDR3 region has the DNA TGTGCCAGCTCCCGGGGGCTGGTTCGGGAGCAGTACTTC.

This clonotype appeared a single time. The rearrangement links TRBV11-3 to TRBJ2-2; maybe TRBD2 (6 bases). The CDR3 sequence is 16 residues long. Germline V gene sequence: CDR1 SGHNT, CDR2 YENEEA. The V and J ends lost 1 base and 4 bases respectively, with 13 bases between them. The DNA for the CDR3 is TGTGCCAGCAGCTTAGGGCTGGAGGGGTTCACCGGGGAGCTGTTTTTT. Its protein product is CASSLGLEGFTGELFF.

This clonotype came up many times. The chain links TRBV6-1 to TRBJ2-5; D gene unclear. The V end was cut by 7 bases, the J end by 2 bases, with 20 bases between. The CDR3 loop spans 16 amino acids. Germline values: CDR1 MNHNS, CDR2 SASEGT. CDR3 sequence reads: CASIGPSVEIQETQYF. The CDR3 DNA reads as TGTGCCAGCATCGGTCCCAGTGTCGAGATTCAAGAGACCCAGTACTTC.

Of note for this clonotype: The CDR3 end shows no conserved phenylalanine or tryptophan, and so a read error is likely. The genes are TRBV29-1 and TRBJ2-4; D possibly corresponds to TRBD2 (5 bases). V was cut by 0 bases and J by 2 bases, with 23 bases left in between. From germline, CDR1 is SQVTM and CDR2 ANQGSEA. This CDR3 is 19 amino acids long. The CDR3 nucleotides are TGCAGCGTTGAAGATTATCTTTCACCGATCGGGGTAACCAAAAACATTCAGTACTGC. Protein: CSVEDYLSPIGVTKNIQYC.

This clonotype was recorded at least ten times. This rearrangement joins TRBV3-1 to TRBJ2-5, with a tentative D call TRBD1 (6 bases). This CDR3 comprises 17 residues. Germline V gives CDR1 LGHDT, CDR2 YNNKEL (reference sequence). Trimming stripped 0 bases from V and 4 bases from J, with 18 bases between. The CDR3 spells CASSQDLGAGVGETQYF. In nucleotides, the CDR3 is TGTGCCAGCAGCCAAGATCTTGGGGCAGGGGTTGGAGAGACCCAGTACTTC.

This clonotype appeared a single time. V gene TRBV10-3 combines with J gene TRBJ2-2; D gene ambiguous. There are 13 residues in the CDR3. Trimming removed 7 bases at V and 5 bases at J, with 11 bases between. Germline values: CDR1 ENHRY, CDR2 SYGVKD. CDR3 in amino acids: CAIKTQLTGELFF. The DNA of the CDR3 is TGTGCCATCAAGACACAATTGACCGGGGAGCTGTTTTTT.

In this sample, this clonotype turned up a few times. The junction departs from germline at one end; a sequencing error may be responsible. The rearrangement uses TRBV27 and TRBJ2-2; the D gene could be TRBD1 or TRBD2 (5 bases each). Germline V CDR1 and CDR2: MNHEY, SMNVEV (reference sequence). The CDR3 consists of 14 residues. Here the CDR3 reads CASSRAGSTGEPFF. DNA of the CDR3: TGTGCCAGCAGCCGTGCAGGGTCCACCGGGGAGCCGTTTTTT.

This clonotype has a count of ten or more. This chain connects TRBV2 to TRBJ1-2, with D perhaps matching TRBD1 (6 bases). The CDR3 totals 13 residues. The germline CDR1 and CDR2 sequences are SNHLY and FYNNEI. V gave up 2 bases and J gave up 3 bases, with 7 bases separating them. Here the CDR3 DNA reads TGTGCCAGCAGTGAAAGGACAGACTATGGCTACACCTTC. Protein product: CASSERTDYGYTF.